This T cell receptor beta chain originates from a study of T cell repertoires in cytomegalovirus infection (dated by TCRdb to between 2018 and 2021). With respect to the entire study: Donor HLA type was relevant to the analysis, as public TCR beta signatures indicated carriage of CMV infection together with the matching HLA type.

The sample holds many counts of this clonotype. This clone's antigen is unknown. Per-base quality was not reported, and no clone a single base away is much larger than it. V is shortened by 5 bases, J by 1 base, and the region joining them spans 9 bases. From the cysteine through the phenylalanine, the CDR3 covers 13 amino acids. Only CDR3 DNA is held: 39 bases, read in frame from base 1. The germline V gene supplies CDR1 SGHTA and CDR2 FQGNSA. The investigation overall reported the following: The ex vivo response was dominated by HLA-C-restricted CMV-specific TCR beta clonotypes, which also provided the single most frequent clonotype in two of eight donors. In both this cohort and an independent roughly 400-donor cohort, the cumulative frequency of public TCR beta family members distinguished carriers of CMV infection plus the relevant HLA type.

Sequenced using an Illumina HiSeq 1500. In-frame beta chains were kept once TCRdb had trimmed the public reads at Q25 with fastp and called clones with MiXCR. For every CDR3 protein sequence, its rows merge into one entry that carries the most common genes and DNA. For this sample there are just over 300,000 distinct CDR3 sequences; under 20% appear just once. 12% of the sample goes to the ten largest clones. This receptor was obtained from a human donor in good health (CMV status not recorded). Some clones in this sample may be carry-over from other donors' samples. The V gene is TRBV7-2 and the J gene is TRBJ2-7; no D segment can be confidently identified. Sequencing was performed on PBMCs. CDR3 reads: CASSLQPSYEQYF. The nucleotide sequence is TGTGCCAGCAGCCTCCAGCCTTCCTACGAGCAGTACTTC. Here the CDR3 is joined to the reference TRBV7-2 and TRBJ2-7 genes, and the full variable domain is: GAGVSQSPSNKVTEKGKDVELRCDPISGHTALYWYRQSLGQGLEFLIYFQGNSAPDKSGLPSDRFSAERTGGSVSTLTIQRTQQEDSAVYLCASSLQPSYEQYFGPGTRLTVT.